One sample yielded the 21 T cell receptor beta chains listed below, sequenced in a study of blood T cell repertoires in COVID-19 (dated by TCRdb to 2020 to 2022). The library was generated by the immunoSEQ multiplex PCR assay. TCRdb took over this immuneACCESS table, retaining in-frame rearrangements with V and J assigned. Such tables are incomplete; in checked studies, under half of the missing clones stem from an unresolved V gene, and the remainder is unexplained. This sample holds almost 250,000 clones; around 84% were observed only once. The top ten clones comprise about 1.6% of the sample. Sequencing was performed on PBMCs or T cells enriched from blood (not recorded which). These receptor sequences come from a woman aged 45-65 years who had recovered from COVID-19.

V and J are TRBV5-1 and TRBJ1-3; D is possibly TRBD1 (6 bases). Trimming stripped 6 bases from V and 4 bases from J, with 8 bases between. The V gene's germline CDR1 is SGHRS and CDR2 YFSETQ. CDR3 length equals 12 residues. The CDR3 region is CASKGEGNTIYF. Written as DNA, the CDR3 is TGCGCCAGCAAGGGGGAGGGAAACACCATATATTTT.

CDR3: CASSFSASGTDTQYF. Written as DNA, the CDR3 is TGTGCCAGCAGCTTCTCGGCTAGCGGCACAGATACGCAGTATTTT. V usage is TRBV7-9 and J usage is TRBJ2-3, with TRBD2 as a possible D gene (6 bases). V dropped 3 bases and J dropped 1 base, with 11 bases sitting between them. This CDR3 has 15 residues. Germline V lookup: CDR1 SEHNR, CDR2 FQNEAQ (reference sequence).

The chain couples TRBV29-1 to TRBJ2-7; a possible D gene is TRBD2 (6 bases). V was shortened by 5 bases and J by 2 bases, with 10 bases between the two germline ends. The CDR3 consists of 12 residues. The germline gives CDR1 SQVTM, CDR2 ANQGSEA. For the CDR3, the DNA is TGCAGCGTTTCGCGGGATGCCTACGAGCAGTACTTC. Amino acids: CSVSRDAYEQYF.

The chain carries TRBV24-1 and TRBJ2-3; 9 bases fit TRBD2. Germline lookup yields CDR1 KGHDR and CDR2 SFDVKD. With V trimmed by 0 bases and J by 2 bases, 5 bases remained unmatched. The CDR3 has 17 residues. CDR3 in DNA: TGTGCCACCAGTGATTTGGCGGGAGGGCCCCTCACAGATACGCAGTATTTT. Amino acid sequence: CATSDLAGGPLTDTQYF.

This clone turned up a few times. V gene TRBV5-1 combines with J gene TRBJ2-7, with D perhaps matching TRBD2 (5 bases). CDR1 is SGHRS, CDR2 YFSETQ, per germline. The CDR3 covers 13 residues. Trimming removed 7 bases at V and 3 bases at J, with 14 bases between. The CDR3 DNA sequence: TGCGCCAGCCGCACGGACGGGGTCTACGAGCAGTACTTC. Protein: CASRTDGVYEQYF.

V gene TRBV6-5 combines with J gene TRBJ1-3; 9 nucleotides match TRBD1. Per germline, CDR1 MNHEY and CDR2 SVGAGI. The J segment lost 0 bases and the V segment lost 6 bases, leaving 3 bases of the junction unmatched. The CDR3 is 15 residues long. The CDR3 spells CASRRTGDSGNTIYF. In DNA form, the CDR3 reads TGTGCCAGCAGAAGGACAGGGGACTCTGGAAACACCATATATTTT.

The gene calls are TRBV11-2 and TRBJ2-7; D call uncertain. CDR1 is SGHAT and CDR2 is FQNNGV in the germline V gene. The CDR3 runs to 16 residues. V was cut by 5 bases and J by 1 base, with 18 bases left in between. CDR3 DNA sequence: TGTGCCAGCAGCCGGTCCCTTTTTGAAAGTTCCTACGAGCAGTACTTC. Protein sequence: CASSRSLFESSYEQYF.

This rearrangement joins TRBV7-9 to TRBJ1-2, with D hard to call. With 3 bases removed from V and 4 bases from J, the gap between germline ends came to 9 bases. From germline, CDR1 is SEHNR and CDR2 FQNEAQ (reference sequence). The CDR3 extends over 13 amino acids. CDR3 DNA sequence: TGTGCCAGCAGCTTGACGGGAATCTATGGCTACACCTTC. Translation: CASSLTGIYGYTF.

The chain uses TRBV15 and TRBJ2-7; 11 bases map to TRBD2. Trimming at V came to 3 bases and at J to 4 bases, leaving 5 bases not matched to a gene. This CDR3 has 15 residues. Germline V lookup: CDR1 LNHNV, CDR2 YYDKDF (reference sequence). CDR3 nucleotides: TGTGCCACCAGCAGCATAGCGGGAGGGCCTTACGAGCAGTACTTC. It is translated as CATSSIAGGPYEQYF. Looking up the rest from reference TRBV15 and TRBJ2-7 gives the full variable domain: DAMVIQNPRYQVTQFGKPVTLSCSQTLNHNVMYWYQQKSSQAPKLLFHYYDKDFNNEADTPDNFQSRRPNTSFCFLDIRSPGLGDTAMYLCATSSIAGGPYEQYFGPGTRLTVT.

This chain uses TRBV5-5 with TRBJ1-2; 10 bases agree with TRBD1. V was clipped by 0 bases and J by 0 bases; unmatched bases: 2. This CDR3 is 16 amino acids long. CDR1 SGHKS and CDR2 YYEKEE come from the germline V gene (reference sequence). CDR3 in amino acids: CASSLEGTGANYGYTF. CDR3 bases: TGTGCCAGCAGCTTGGAGGGGACAGGGGCTAACTATGGCTACACCTTC.

This CDR3 reads CASSLIGGDGELFF. CDR3 nucleotides: TGTGCCAGCAGTTTAATCGGGGGTGACGGGGAGCTGTTTTTT. V is TRBV27 and J is TRBJ2-2, with D perhaps matching TRBD2 (6 bases). V lost 2 bases and J lost 7, with 11 bases in between. Germline V lookup: CDR1 MNHEY, CDR2 SMNVEV (reference sequence). The CDR3 consists of 14 residues.

The V gene is TRBV29-1, the J gene TRBJ2-3; tentative D call: TRBD2 (5 bases). Germline V gene lookup returns CDR1 SQVTM and CDR2 ANQGSEA. This CDR3 spans 10 amino acids. The V end was cut by 4 bases, the J end by 6 bases, with 5 bases between. CDR3 nucleotide sequence: TGCAGCGTTGGGGAGGATACGCAGTATTTT. Translation gives CSVGEDTQYF.

This clone was seen a few times. CDR3 loop: CASSPRLAGGNEQFF. Here the CDR3 DNA reads TGTGCCAGCAGCCCCCGACTAGCGGGAGGGAATGAGCAGTTCTTC. The chain couples TRBV7-9 to TRBJ2-1, with 14 bases identical to TRBD2. The germline V gene encodes CDR1 SEHNR and CDR2 FQNEAQ (reference sequence). The J segment lost 7 bases and the V segment lost 5 bases, leaving 4 bases of the junction unmatched. CDR3 size: 15 residues.

The chain has TRBV5-5 and TRBJ2-2; weak D call: TRBD2 (5 bases). V lost 0 bases and J 3 bases, leaving 9 bases between the germline ends. Looked up from germline, CDR1 is SGHKS and CDR2 is YYEKEE (reference sequence). The CDR3 extends over 15 amino acids. CDR3 protein: CASSLGGYDTGELFF. As DNA, the CDR3 is TGTGCCAGCAGCTTGGGAGGGTACGACACCGGGGAGCTGTTTTTT.

This clone has a single count. The CDR3 reads CASSPPDRVWYGYTF. The CDR3 nucleotides are TGTGCCAGCAGTCCCCCCGACAGGGTATGGTATGGCTACACCTTC. The V call is TRBV28, the J call TRBJ1-2; 7 nucleotides agree with TRBD1. Germline values: CDR1 MDHEN, CDR2 SYDVKM. CDR3 length: 15 residues. V shed 5 bases and J 5 bases; nucleotides not matched to a gene: 11.

J is TRBJ1-3 and V is TRBV7-2, with TRBD1 as a possible D gene (5 bases). The CDR3 extends over 15 amino acids. Deletions cut 1 base from V and 0 bases from J, with 7 bases between. The germline V gene has CDR1 SGHTA and CDR2 FQGNSA. CDR3 in DNA: TGTGCCAGCAGCTTAGTCAGGGTCTCTGGAAACACCATATATTTT. It codes for CASSLVRVSGNTIYF.

V and J are TRBV9 and TRBJ2-5, with TRBD2 matching 13 bases. V was clipped by 0 bases and J by 5 bases; unmatched bases: 4. This CDR3 is built from 16 residues. The germline V gene encodes CDR1 SGDLS and CDR2 YYNGEE. The chain's CDR3 is CASSVVGLAGVETQYF. The CDR3 nucleotides read TGTGCCAGCAGCGTAGTAGGACTAGCGGGAGTGGAGACCCAGTACTTC.

This chain uses TRBV7-9 with TRBJ2-1, with 14 bases lining up with TRBD2. Germline V gene data show CDR1 as SEHNR and CDR2 as FQNEAQ (reference sequence). J lost 8 bases, V lost 5 bases, and 5 bases had no gene match. CDR3 size: 15 residues. The CDR3 protein is CASSPPGLAGDEQFF. In DNA form, the CDR3 reads TGTGCCAGCAGCCCGCCGGGACTAGCGGGAGATGAGCAGTTCTTC. Supplemented by reference TRBV7-9 and TRBJ2-1, the full variable domain reads DTGVSQNPRHKITKRGQNVTFRCDPISEHNRLYWYRQTLGQGPEFLTYFQNEAQLEKSRLLSDRFSAERPKGSFSTLEIQRTEQGDSAMYLCASSPPGLAGDEQFFGPGTRLTVL.

This sequence joins TRBV9 and TRBJ2-7; 7 positions agree with TRBD1. CDR3 length equals 13 residues. Trimming took 7 bases from V and 3 from J; bases not matched to a gene: 7. Germline V CDR1 and CDR2: SGDLS, YYNGEE. The CDR3 nucleotides are TGTGCCAGCGGCCGGGACAGACACTACGAGCAGTACTTC. It specifies CASGRDRHYEQYF.

This chain connects TRBV5-8 to TRBJ1-5, with D unclear. V gave up 4 bases and J gave up 6 bases, with 8 bases separating them. The CDR3 runs to 12 residues. CDR1 and CDR2 (germline): SGHTS, YDEGEE. CDR3 bases: TGTGCCAGCAGCGTCCTTATTCAGCCCCAGCATTTT. This translates into CASSVLIQPQHF.

The chain employs TRBV10-3 and TRBJ1-5, with a weak D call TRBD1 (5 bases). Germline V gene data show CDR1 as ENHRY and CDR2 as SYGVKD. The CDR3 has 13 amino acids. V lost 3 bases, J lost 11 bases, and 14 bases lay in between. CDR3 protein: CAISEGQGRAQHF. The CDR3, as DNA: TGTGCCATCAGTGAAGGGCAGGGCCGGGCCCAGCATTTT.